These 25 T cell receptor beta chains came from one sample sequenced in a study of shared clonotypes between healthy human individuals. Repertoires were generated with immunoSEQ multiplex PCR, while TCRdb's copy carries only in-frame clones and drops some. The sample gives around 1,100,000 clones, approximately 80% of which show up once; 0.89% is in the top ten. The material sequenced was memory CD4+ T cells from PBMCs. Subset of the sample: CD45RA-negative fraction. The receptors here all came from a man aged 18-30 years in good health. Some clones in this sample may be carry-over from other donors' samples.

This clone was seen a few times. This chain joins TRBV7-2 and TRBJ2-2, with 9 positions matching TRBD1. The V and J ends lost 5 bases and 1 base, in that order; junction bases with no gene match: 5. CDR3 length: 16 amino acids. CDR1 is SGHTA, CDR2 FQGNSA, per germline. In nucleotides, the CDR3 is TGTGCCAGCAGCCTACAGGGGGCGGGGAACACCGGGGAGCTGTTTTTT. Amino acid sequence: CASSLQGAGNTGELFF.

Concerning this clone itself: This CDR3 is also generated by other DNA sequences in the sample. The chain uses TRBV18 and TRBJ2-7; D not certain. The CDR3 loop spans 15 amino acids. CDR1 and CDR2 from the germline V gene are KGHSH and LQKENI. The V end lost 0 bases, the J end lost 0 bases, and 9 bases lay between the germline ends. This CDR3 is CASSPPGASSYEQYF. As DNA, the CDR3 is TGTGCCAGCTCACCACCGGGCGCGAGCTCCTACGAGCAGTACTTC.

This chain uses TRBV29-1 with TRBJ2-7; D not certain. V was clipped by 4 bases and J by 0 bases, with 13 bases between them. CDR3 length equals 14 residues. Per germline, CDR1 SQVTM and CDR2 ANQGSEA. CDR3 amino acids: CSVVGRMSSYEQYF. CDR3 in DNA: TGCAGCGTTGTGGGCAGGATGAGCTCCTACGAGCAGTACTTC.

J is TRBJ2-7 and V is TRBV2; no clear D. CDR1 and CDR2 from the germline V gene are SNHLY and FYNNEI. The CDR3 runs to 12 residues. With 2 bases removed from V and 2 bases from J, the gap between germline ends came to 4 bases. The DNA of the CDR3 is TGTGCCAGCAGTGAAAGTACCTACGAGCAGTACTTC. Its protein is CASSESTYEQYF.

CDR3 protein: CASSLAVASVSEQYF. CDR3 DNA: TGCGCCAGCAGCTTGGCCGTTGCTAGCGTCTCCGAGCAGTACTTC. The chain has TRBV5-1 and TRBJ2-7; weak D call: TRBD2 (6 bases). Per germline, CDR1 SGHRS and CDR2 YFSETQ. The CDR3 extends over 15 amino acids. The V gene lost 0 bases and the J gene lost 6 bases, with 16 bases spanning the gap. Variable domain in full (rest from reference TRBV5-1 and TRBJ2-7): KAGVTQTPRYLIKTRGQQVTLSCSPISGHRSVSWYQQTPGQGLQFLFEYFSETQRNKGNFPGRFSGRQFSNSRSEMNVSTLELGDSALYLCASSLAVASVSEQYFGPGTRLTVT.

About this clone itself: The same CDR3 also results from other DNA sequences found in this sample. The genes are TRBV7-9 and TRBJ2-2; 14 bases are shared with TRBD2. Germline-derived CDR1 and CDR2 are SEHNR and FQNEAQ (reference sequence). This CDR3 has 16 residues. V was pared by 5 bases and J by 6 bases, with 5 bases of the junction left unmatched. CDR3 coding DNA: TGTGCCAGCAGCCCCAGACTAGCGGGGGGGGCCGGGGAGCTGTTTTTT. The encoded protein is CASSPRLAGGAGELFF.

CDR3 DNA sequence: TGTGCCATCAGTGAGATCGAGAGGGAAAAACTGTTTTTT. Its protein is CAISEIEREKLFF. The V gene is TRBV10-3, the J gene TRBJ1-4; D gene uncertain. V gave up 2 bases and J gave up 8 bases, with 9 bases separating them. CDR3 size: 13 residues. Looked up from germline, CDR1 is ENHRY and CDR2 is SYGVKD.

This clone has only a few counts. The sample has other DNA sequences that encode this CDR3 too. This chain uses TRBV30 with TRBJ1-2; D ambiguous. Per germline, CDR1 GTSNPN and CDR2 SVGIG (reference sequence). There are 12 residues in the CDR3. V gave up 0 bases and J gave up 5 bases, with 7 bases separating them. The DNA of the CDR3 is TGTGCCTGGAGTGTACTTGGATATGGCTACACCTTC. It translates to CAWSVLGYGYTF.

This clone showed up just once. This chain joins TRBV2 and TRBJ2-7; the D gene is possibly TRBD2 (5 bases). The CDR3 has 15 residues. CDR1 and CDR2 (germline): SNHLY, FYNNEI. The germline V and J ends were trimmed by 4 bases and 2 bases, with 15 bases remaining between them. CDR3 sequence: CASSVGSGYTYEQYF. CDR3 DNA sequence: TGTGCCAGCAGTGTTGGTTCGGGATATACCTACGAGCAGTACTTC.

On this clone itself: A far larger clone is off by one base, so a read error is likely. Other DNA sequences in the sample encode the same CDR3. The chain carries TRBV27 and TRBJ2-4, with D perhaps matching TRBD2 (6 bases). The CDR3 sequence is 15 residues long. The germline V and J ends were trimmed by 5 bases and 5 bases, with 16 bases remaining between them. Germline loops: CDR1 MNHEY, CDR2 SMNVEV (reference sequence). For the CDR3, the DNA is TGTGCCAGCAGTCCGGGACTCCAGCCCCAAAACATTCAGTACTTC. Protein sequence: CASSPGLQPQNIQYF.

The chain has TRBV25-1 and TRBJ2-3; TRBD1 matches at 9 bases. CDR1 MGHDK and CDR2 SYGVNS come from the germline V gene. With 4 bases clipped from V and 3 bases from J, the junction kept 5 bases outside the gene matches. The CDR3 contains 15 residues. The CDR3 is CASSVRQGGTDTQYF. In DNA form, the CDR3 reads TGTGCCAGCAGTGTACGACAGGGGGGGACAGATACGCAGTATTTT.

CDR3: CASSLWGATGELFF. CDR3 in DNA: TGTGCCAGCAGCTTGTGGGGAGCCACCGGGGAGCTGTTTTTT. This chain joins TRBV7-9 and TRBJ2-2; tentatively, D is TRBD2 (5 bases). The CDR3 consists of 14 residues. V lost 3 bases and J lost 4, with 9 bases in between. Germline lookup yields CDR1 SEHNR and CDR2 FQNEAQ (reference sequence).

The gene calls are TRBV2 and TRBJ2-2; D is undetermined. Germline values: CDR1 SNHLY, CDR2 FYNNEI. V lost 3 bases and J lost 0, with 8 bases in between. The CDR3 has 15 residues. Here the CDR3 reads CASSDRRTNTGELFF. CDR3 DNA: TGTGCCAGCAGTGATAGGAGAACGAACACCGGGGAGCTGTTTTTT.

The V and J genes are TRBV7-2 and TRBJ2-1; weak D call: TRBD2 (6 bases). The germline V gene encodes CDR1 SGHTA and CDR2 FQGNSA. The CDR3 is 12 residues long. V shed 2 bases and J shed 9 bases, with 8 bases lying between them. The CDR3 reads CASSLTGVEQFF. For the CDR3, the DNA is TGTGCCAGCAGCTTAACGGGGGTTGAGCAGTTCTTC. Together with reference TRBV7-2 and TRBJ2-1, the CDR3 gives the full variable domain: GAGVSQSPSNKVTEKGKDVELRCDPISGHTALYWYRQSLGQGLEFLIYFQGNSAPDKSGLPSDRFSAERTGGSVSTLTIQRTQQEDSAVYLCASSLTGVEQFFGPGTRLTVL.

CDR3 nucleotides: TGTGCCAGCAGCTTAGCCGACCCTGGGGCCAACGTCCTGACTTTC. This gives the protein CASSLADPGANVLTF. The chain links TRBV7-9 to TRBJ2-6; D remains unclear. Trimming shortened V by 0 bases and J by 2 bases, and 5 bases separated the two germline ends. CDR3 length: 15 amino acids. The germline V gene has CDR1 SEHNR and CDR2 FQNEAQ (reference sequence).

The rearrangement joins TRBV7-9 to TRBJ2-1; D is ambiguous. CDR1 and CDR2 from the germline V gene are SEHNR and FQNEAQ (reference sequence). The CDR3 extends over 14 amino acids. Trimming left V 3 bases short and J 4 bases short, with 10 bases between. CDR3 coding DNA: TGTGCCAGCAGCTTTTCAGCGTCTTACAATGAGCAGTTCTTC. This codes for CASSFSASYNEQFF.

As regards this clone: A read error may be the cause here, since a much bigger clone is one base away. The CDR3 DNA follows: TGTGTCAGCAGCCCCCCGGTCTACTCTGGGGCCAACGTCCTGACTTTC. Encoded protein: CVSSPPVYSGANVLTF. The V gene is TRBV7-9, the J gene TRBJ2-6; no reliable D call. The CDR3 has 16 amino acids. The germline V gene encodes CDR1 SEHNR and CDR2 FQNEAQ (reference sequence).

This sequence joins TRBV29-1 and TRBJ2-5, with D tentatively TRBD1 or TRBD2 (5 bases each). Trimming left V 1 base short and J 5 bases short, with 20 bases between. Germline loops: CDR1 SQVTM, CDR2 ANQGSEA. The CDR3 has 16 residues. CDR3 DNA: TGCAGCGTTGAAGGAAGTAGGGACCTACCGGTGGAGACCCAGTACTTC. It specifies CSVEGSRDLPVETQYF.

The J gene is TRBJ1-5, the V gene TRBV6-4; D not certain. Deletions cut 0 bases from V and 10 bases from J, with 16 bases between. This CDR3 contains 15 residues. Germline V lookup: CDR1 MRHNA, CDR2 SNTAGT. The CDR3 here is CASSDSIPREPPQHF. In DNA, the CDR3 is TGTGCCAGCAGTGACTCGATTCCTCGGGAGCCCCCCCAGCATTTT.

This clone was observed a handful of times. The CDR3 is CASSRDLKREPGETQYF. The DNA of the CDR3 is TGTGCCAGCAGTCGAGATCTTAAGCGGGAGCCAGGAGAGACCCAGTACTTC. This chain connects TRBV6-8 to TRBJ2-5, with 8 nucleotides matching TRBD2. The germline gives CDR1 MNHGY, CDR2 SAAAGT. CDR3 length equals 17 residues. The trim removed 5 bases at V and 4 bases at J, leaving 15 bases unmatched.

The chain links TRBV7-6 to TRBJ2-7; the D gene is possibly TRBD2 (5 bases). The length of the CDR3 is 13 residues. The germline V gene encodes CDR1 SGHVS and CDR2 FNYEAQ. V was trimmed by 1 base and J by 6 bases, leaving 10 bases between them. CDR3 DNA: TGTGCCAGCAGCTTAGAATCCAGCGGCGAGCAGTACTTC. Its protein product is CASSLESSGEQYF. Full variable domain (rest looked up from reference TRBV7-6 and TRBJ2-7): GAGVSQSPRYKVTKRGQDVALRCDPISGHVSLYWYRQALGQGPEFLTYFNYEAQQDKSGLPNDRFSAERPEGSISTLTIQRTEQRDSAMYRCASSLESSGEQYFGPGTRLTVT.

Written as DNA, the CDR3 is TGCGCCAGCAGCTTCGGGTCGTCCAGGGGATCATATGGCTACACCTTC. Translating gives CASSFGSSRGSYGYTF. This chain joins TRBV5-1 and TRBJ1-2; possibly TRBD1 for D (6 bases). Trimming stripped 2 bases from V and 5 bases from J, with 19 bases between. There are 16 residues in the CDR3. Germline lookup yields CDR1 SGHRS and CDR2 YFSETQ.

The genes are TRBV28 and TRBJ2-5; TRBD2 matches 7 bases. The CDR3 totals 15 residues. Germline assignment: CDR1 MDHEN and CDR2 SYDVKM. Trimming removed 3 bases from V and 5 bases from J; junction bases left unmatched: 9. CDR3 protein: CASSLGGAGRETQYF. The DNA for the CDR3 is TGTGCCAGCAGTTTGGGGGGAGCGGGAAGGGAGACCCAGTACTTC.

This clone came up once. The rearrangement links TRBV5-4 to TRBJ1-2; perhaps TRBD1 as D (6 bases). The CDR3 consists of 14 residues. The V gene lost 5 bases and the J gene lost 3 bases, with 14 bases spanning the gap. Germline CDR1 reads SGHNT; CDR2 reads YYREEE (reference sequence). CDR3 sequence: CASSSRDNYYGYTF. The DNA for the CDR3 is TGTGCCAGCAGTTCCCGGGACAACTACTATGGCTACACCTTC.

The rearrangement links TRBV10-2 to TRBJ1-5; no clear D. The V and J ends lost 7 bases and 4 bases respectively, with 14 bases between them. The germline CDR1 and CDR2 sequences are WSHSY and SAAADI. The CDR3 has 14 residues. The CDR3 reads CASTPSERNQPQHF. The CDR3 bases are TGCGCCAGCACCCCCTCTGAACGGAATCAGCCCCAGCATTTT.